The 5 T cell receptor beta chains presented below share a single source sample, sequenced in a study of CXCR3-negative and CXCR3-positive naive CD8 T cells. In preparing the TRB cDNA libraries, 5' RACE with UMI labels was used. TCRdb re-called the 5' RACE reads; every CDR3 protein appears as one record, without DNA. The sample totals about 40,000 distinct CDR3 sequences. The specimen sequenced was naive CXCR3- CD8+ T cells from blood. Sample subset: CD45RO-CCR7+CD27+CD95- naive CD8+ T cells lacking CXCR3 (TNR3-). These receptors were collected from a human donor in good health. Some clones in this sample may be carry-over from other donors' samples.

The rearrangement uses TRBV12-3 or TRBV12-4 and TRBJ2-5; TCRdb calls TRBD1, which cannot be checked without DNA. This CDR3 has 14 residues. The CDR3: CASRRTGYQETQYF.

The chain uses TRBV6-5 and TRBJ1-1; the D call from TCRdb, TRBD1, cannot be confirmed without DNA. Per the germline V gene, CDR1 is MNHEY and CDR2 is SVGAGI. The CDR3 extends over 13 amino acids. The CDR3 is CASTLQGQGRAFF.

The V and J genes are TRBV20-1 and TRBJ1-1; without DNA, the TCRdb call of TRBD1 cannot be checked. In germline, CDR1 is DFQATT, CDR2 SNEGSKA (reference sequence). This CDR3 is 15 amino acids long. The CDR3 reads CSASPGRTVNTEAFF.

This chain links TRBV10-2 with TRBJ2-7; TCRdb outputs TRBD1, but without DNA this stays unchecked. CDR1 is WSHSY and CDR2 is SAAADI in the germline V gene. The CDR3 extends over 11 amino acids. CDR3 protein: CASIGQGESYF.

The chain employs TRBV28 and TRBJ2-4; TCRdb returns TRBD1, unconfirmable since there is no DNA. The CDR3 loop spans 16 amino acids. Germline CDR1 reads MDHEN; CDR2 reads SYDVKM. The CDR3 sequence is CASSNRNQGNKNIQYF.